This entry describes one TCR beta chain. Its target is unknown. This specimen comes from a study of human thymus T cells. Study results and caveats: The related literature has documented a marked overlap of thymic repertoires among unrelated individuals.

Thymic samples were excised during corrective heart operations. Healthy Finnish infants having corrective surgery for congenital heart defects served as donors. Here immunoSEQ multiplex PCR was the method, and the copy in TCRdb shows in-frame clones only, minus some. This table has roughly 130,000 clones, approximately 96% appearing once. The germline V gene has CDR1 MNHNY and CDR2 SVGAGI (reference sequence). The CDR3 sequence is 14 residues long. The V and J ends lost 4 bases and 7 bases respectively, with 16 bases between them. The receptor's source is a boy under two years old with a congenital heart defect but otherwise immunologically healthy. Sequencing was done on a sample of thymus tissue. The chain joins TRBV6-6 to TRBJ1-2; no clear D. This CDR3 reads CASSSTVREGGYTF. In nucleotides, the CDR3 is TGTGCCAGCAGTTCCACCGTCCGGGAGGGTGGCTACACCTTC.